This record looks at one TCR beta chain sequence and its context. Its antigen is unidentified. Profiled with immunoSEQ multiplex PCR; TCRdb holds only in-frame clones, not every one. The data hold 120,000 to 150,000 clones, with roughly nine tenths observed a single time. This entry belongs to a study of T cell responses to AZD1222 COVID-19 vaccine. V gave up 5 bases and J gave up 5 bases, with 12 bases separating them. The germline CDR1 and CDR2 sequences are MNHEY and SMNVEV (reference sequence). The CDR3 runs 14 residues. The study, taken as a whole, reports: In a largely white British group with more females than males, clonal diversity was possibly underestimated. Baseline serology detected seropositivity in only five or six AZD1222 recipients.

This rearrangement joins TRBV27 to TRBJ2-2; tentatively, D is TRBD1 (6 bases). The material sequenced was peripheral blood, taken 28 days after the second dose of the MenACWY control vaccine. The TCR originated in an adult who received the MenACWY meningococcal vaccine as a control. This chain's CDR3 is CASSPGVRTGELFF. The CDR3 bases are TGTGCCAGCAGTCCAGGGGTGCGGACCGGGGAGCTGTTTTTT.